This is a list of T cell receptor beta chains from one sample in a study of breast tumors, draining lymph nodes, adjacent tissues. TCRdb re-derived calls from the multiplex PCR reads in MiXCR, one entry per CDR3 protein. This sample carries over 200,000 distinct CDR3 sequences, roughly 30% of them seen once, and the ten largest clones take approximately 1.5%. The specimen sequenced was axillary lymph node tissue. Receptor source: a female donor with breast cancer. Some clones in this sample may be carry-over from other donors' samples. Both conserved end residues are part of each CDR3. Fields, in order: J gene, V gene, clone size, D gene, CDR3 DNA, CDR3 protein. The D gene is left open where the match is weak. Where a row states a size, it is once, few, many or the class of an expanded clone; other rows omit it.

j_gene: TRBJ1-4
v_gene: TRBV7-2
abundance: many
d_gene: TRBD1
CDR3nt: TGTGCCAGCAGCCTAGGACAGGAGGGCATGGTTGGTGAAAAACTGTTTTTT
CDR3aa: CASSLGQEGMVGEKLFF

j_gene: TRBJ2-3
v_gene: TRBV7-9
abundance: -
d_gene: TRBD2
CDR3nt: TGTGCCAGCAGCCACGGGACTAGCGGGAGTCGGGGAGGCGCAGATACGCAGTATTTT
CDR3aa: CASSHGTSGSRGGADTQYF

j_gene: TRBJ2-7
v_gene: TRBV27
abundance: many
d_gene: TRBD1
CDR3nt: TGTGCCAGCAGTTTAGGAGGGACAGGGCTCTACGAGCAGTACTTC
CDR3aa: CASSLGGTGLYEQYF

j_gene: TRBJ1-2
v_gene: TRBV4-1
abundance: -
d_gene: -
CDR3nt: TGCGCCAGCAGCCATTTCTCCGGGACCATCTATGGCTACACCTTC
CDR3aa: CASSHFSGTIYGYTF

j_gene: TRBJ2-7
v_gene: TRBV11-2
abundance: many
d_gene: TRBD2
CDR3nt: TGTGCCAGCAGCGCCCGGGGACTAGCGGACCGGTACGAGCAGTACTTC
CDR3aa: CASSARGLADRYEQYF

j_gene: TRBJ1-4
v_gene: TRBV6-1
abundance: many
d_gene: TRBD1
CDR3nt: TGTGCCAGCAGAGGCGTACGGACAGGGCAGGAAAAACTGTTTTTT
CDR3aa: CASRGVRTGQEKLFF

j_gene: TRBJ2-1
v_gene: TRBV15
abundance: many
d_gene: TRBD2
CDR3nt: TGTGCCACCAGCTCTCGACTAGCGGGGACACAAAATGAGCAGTTCTTC
CDR3aa: CATSSRLAGTQNEQFF

j_gene: TRBJ2-6
v_gene: TRBV19
abundance: -
d_gene: TRBD2
CDR3nt: TGTGCCAGTAGTAGCGGGAGCACTGGGGCCAACGTCCTGACTTTC
CDR3aa: CASSSGSTGANVLTF

j_gene: TRBJ1-2
v_gene: TRBV12-3/TRBV12-4
abundance: many
d_gene: TRBD1
CDR3nt: TGTGCCAGCGGGAGGGGGCGCCGGTATGGCTACACCTTC
CDR3aa: CASGRGRRYGYTF

j_gene: TRBJ1-5
v_gene: TRBV6-1
abundance: many
d_gene: -
CDR3nt: TGTGCCAGCAGTGAATACAGAACAAGCAATCAGCCCCAGCATTTT
CDR3aa: CASSEYRTSNQPQHF

j_gene: TRBJ1-2
v_gene: TRBV24-1
abundance: many
d_gene: -
CDR3nt: TGTGCCACCAGTGATTCCGACAGTAGCTATGGCTACACCTTC
CDR3aa: CATSDSDSSYGYTF

j_gene: TRBJ2-2
v_gene: TRBV24-1
abundance: many
d_gene: -
CDR3nt: TGTGCCACGAGGGGGACATCGTCCACCGGGGAGCTGTTTTTT
CDR3aa: CATRGTSSTGELFF

j_gene: TRBJ1-5
v_gene: TRBV12-3/TRBV12-4
abundance: many
d_gene: TRBD1
CDR3nt: TGTGCCAGCAGTTTGAATATAGGGGGCCATCAGCCCCAGCATTTT
CDR3aa: CASSLNIGGHQPQHF

j_gene: TRBJ2-5
v_gene: TRBV5-4
abundance: -
d_gene: -
CDR3nt: TGTGCCAGCAGCTTGGGCTTGGCGACCCAGTACTTC
CDR3aa: CASSLGLATQYF

j_gene: TRBJ2-1
v_gene: TRBV6-5
abundance: many
d_gene: TRBD2
CDR3nt: TGTGCCAGCAGTTACACAACTAGCGGGAGAAGCTCCTACAATGAGCAGTTCTTC
CDR3aa: CASSYTTSGRSSYNEQFF

j_gene: TRBJ2-3
v_gene: TRBV5-1
abundance: many
d_gene: TRBD2
CDR3nt: TGCGCCAGCAGCTTGGGACTAGCTTCGGGAGATACGCAGTATTTT
CDR3aa: CASSLGLASGDTQYF

j_gene: TRBJ2-7
v_gene: TRBV28
abundance: few
d_gene: -
CDR3nt: TGTGTAGCCCAGGCAGGGTCCTCCTACGAGCAGTACTTC
CDR3aa: CVAQAGSSYEQYF

j_gene: TRBJ2-6
v_gene: TRBV6-6
abundance: many
d_gene: TRBD1
CDR3nt: TGTGCCAGCAGTCAGGGGGTAGGGTCTGGGGCCAACGTCCTGACTTTC
CDR3aa: CASSQGVGSGANVLTF

j_gene: TRBJ2-1
v_gene: TRBV7-3
abundance: once
d_gene: TRBD1
CDR3nt: TGTGCCAGCAGCGTACAGGGGGGTCCTTACAATGAGCAGTTCTTC
CDR3aa: CASSVQGGPYNEQFF

j_gene: TRBJ2-2
v_gene: TRBV20-1
abundance: -
d_gene: TRBD2
CDR3nt: TGCAGTGCTAACCGTGGAGGGAGGGTAGACACCGGGGAGCTGTTTTTT
CDR3aa: CSANRGGRVDTGELFF

j_gene: TRBJ2-3
v_gene: TRBV9
abundance: -
d_gene: -
CDR3nt: TGTGCCAGCAGCGTACAGTATTTT
CDR3aa: CASSVQYF

j_gene: TRBJ2-2
v_gene: TRBV11-1
abundance: -
d_gene: TRBD2
CDR3nt: TGTGCCAGCAGCTTAACGCTACTAGCGGGAGACCCTATCCCGACCGGGGAGCTGTTTTTT
CDR3aa: CASSLTLLAGDPIPTGELFF

j_gene: TRBJ1-2
v_gene: TRBV19
abundance: -
d_gene: -
CDR3nt: TGTGCCAGTAGCGTCCGGGACCATGGCTACACCTTC
CDR3aa: CASSVRDHGYTF

j_gene: TRBJ1-1
v_gene: TRBV20-1
abundance: few
d_gene: -
CDR3nt: TGCAGTGCTAGAGATCATAGAACGTGGGAAGCTTTCTTT
CDR3aa: CSARDHRTWEAFF

j_gene: TRBJ2-3
v_gene: TRBV7-3
abundance: many
d_gene: -
CDR3nt: TGTGCCAGCAGCTTAACAGCAGATTCCGCAACGGGTCCGCAGTATTTT
CDR3aa: CASSLTADSATGPQYF

j_gene: TRBJ2-7
v_gene: TRBV6-5
abundance: many
d_gene: -
CDR3nt: TGTGCCAGCAGTCCCCTCCGGCACCTCGGGGGCGAGCAGTACTTC
CDR3aa: CASSPLRHLGGEQYF

j_gene: TRBJ2-5
v_gene: TRBV5-8
abundance: many
d_gene: -
CDR3nt: TGTGCCAGCAGCTTTTCGGCGGTACAAGAGACCCAGTACTTC
CDR3aa: CASSFSAVQETQYF

j_gene: TRBJ1-4
v_gene: TRBV5-1
abundance: many
d_gene: -
CDR3nt: TGCGCCAGCAGCCTAATGGACCGCCTAGCAACTAATGAAAAACTGTTTTTT
CDR3aa: CASSLMDRLATNEKLFF

j_gene: TRBJ2-1
v_gene: TRBV15
abundance: many
d_gene: TRBD2
CDR3nt: TGTGCCACCAGCACCGCGGGAGGGACCTACAATGAGCAGTTCTTC
CDR3aa: CATSTAGGTYNEQFF

j_gene: TRBJ2-7
v_gene: TRBV5-1
abundance: many
d_gene: TRBD2
CDR3nt: TGCGCCAGCAGCTGGACTAGCGGGGCCTACGAGCAGTACTTC
CDR3aa: CASSWTSGAYEQYF

j_gene: TRBJ2-2
v_gene: TRBV5-1
abundance: many
d_gene: -
CDR3nt: TGCGCCAGCAGCTTTCGCTCAAACACCGGGGAGCTGTTTTTT
CDR3aa: CASSFRSNTGELFF

j_gene: TRBJ1-3
v_gene: TRBV4-1
abundance: -
d_gene: -
CDR3nt: TGCGCCAGCAGTCACTACAGGGAGCCTGGAAACACCATATATTTT
CDR3aa: CASSHYREPGNTIYF

j_gene: TRBJ2-2
v_gene: TRBV5-1
abundance: -
d_gene: TRBD2
CDR3nt: TGCGCCAGCAGCTCTAGCGGGAGAGGCCCCGGGGAGCTGTTTTTT
CDR3aa: CASSSSGRGPGELFF

j_gene: TRBJ2-7
v_gene: TRBV6-5
abundance: -
d_gene: TRBD2
CDR3nt: TGTGCCAGCAGTCACTCGCCAAGAGTGGGGGGGGGTGCTATCCACGAGCAGTACTTC
CDR3aa: CASSHSPRVGGGAIHEQYF

j_gene: TRBJ1-1
v_gene: TRBV12-3/TRBV12-4
abundance: -
d_gene: -
CDR3nt: TGTGCCAGCACACAACAGGGAGTCGCTGAAGCTTTCTTT
CDR3aa: CASTQQGVAEAFF

j_gene: TRBJ2-7
v_gene: TRBV30
abundance: many
d_gene: TRBD1
CDR3nt: TGTGCCTGGAGTATCGGACAGGGTTATTTCGAGCAGTACTTC
CDR3aa: CAWSIGQGYFEQYF

j_gene: TRBJ2-5
v_gene: TRBV29-1
abundance: -
d_gene: -
CDR3nt: TGCAGCGTTGGGCCTAATTGTCCCGGGACTGAGTCGTCGGGCCGAGAGACCCAGTACTTC
CDR3aa: CSVGPNCPGTESSGRETQYF

j_gene: TRBJ2-3
v_gene: TRBV12-3/TRBV12-4
abundance: many
d_gene: TRBD2
CDR3nt: TGTGCCAGCAGCTATGTTAGCGGGAGTCTCACAGATACGCAGTATTTT
CDR3aa: CASSYVSGSLTDTQYF

j_gene: TRBJ2-4
v_gene: TRBV4-2
abundance: -
d_gene: -
CDR3nt: TGTGCCAGCAGCCAAGAAGGGGGCAAAAACATTCAGTACTTC
CDR3aa: CASSQEGGKNIQYF

j_gene: TRBJ1-6
v_gene: TRBV13
abundance: once
d_gene: TRBD1
CDR3nt: TGTGCCAGCAGCTTTCGGGACAGTAATTCACCCCTCCACTTT
CDR3aa: CASSFRDSNSPLHF

j_gene: TRBJ2-1
v_gene: TRBV4-1
abundance: many
d_gene: TRBD2
CDR3nt: TGCGCCAGCAGCCGGACATGGGGGGGGTACAATGAGCAGTTCTTC
CDR3aa: CASSRTWGGYNEQFF

j_gene: TRBJ2-1
v_gene: TRBV6-2/TRBV6-3
abundance: -
d_gene: -
CDR3nt: TGTGCCAGCACCCTACCCCCAGGGTACAATGAGCAGTTCTTC
CDR3aa: CASTLPPGYNEQFF

j_gene: TRBJ1-5
v_gene: TRBV20-1
abundance: many
d_gene: -
CDR3nt: TGCAGTGCTAGGGGAGCGGGAAGGAGCAATCAGCCCCAGCATTTT
CDR3aa: CSARGAGRSNQPQHF

j_gene: TRBJ1-2
v_gene: TRBV5-1
abundance: -
d_gene: -
CDR3nt: TGCGCCAGCAGCTTGGGACAGATTGGAAACACCTTC
CDR3aa: CASSLGQIGNTF

j_gene: TRBJ2-7
v_gene: TRBV7-6
abundance: many
d_gene: -
CDR3nt: TGTGCCAGCAGCGGCCCGGGGACTGGAGAGCAGTACTTC
CDR3aa: CASSGPGTGEQYF

j_gene: TRBJ1-5
v_gene: TRBV20-1
abundance: many
d_gene: -
CDR3nt: TGCAGTGCCCCGGACCCCTGGAGCAATCAGCCCCAGCATTTT
CDR3aa: CSAPDPWSNQPQHF

j_gene: TRBJ2-6
v_gene: TRBV5-1
abundance: -
d_gene: -
CDR3nt: TGCGCCAGCAGCTTGGACCGTCAGGCTGGGGCCAACGTCCTGACTTTC
CDR3aa: CASSLDRQAGANVLTF

j_gene: TRBJ2-1
v_gene: TRBV6-6
abundance: many
d_gene: -
CDR3nt: TGTGCCAGCAGTTTCAGACAGTTGGGTGAGCAGTTCTTC
CDR3aa: CASSFRQLGEQFF

j_gene: TRBJ1-4
v_gene: TRBV6-6
abundance: -
d_gene: TRBD1
CDR3nt: TGTGCCAGCAGGCTAGGGGACAGTGAAAATGAAAAACTGTTTTTT
CDR3aa: CASRLGDSENEKLFF